The sequence of this T cell receptor beta chain was determined in a study of blood T cell repertoires in COVID-19. As for the study in general: Some COVID-19 samples were acute and others convalescent; all came from the United States, Italy and Spain.

Libraries were prepared by immunoSEQ multiplex PCR; TCRdb keeps only in-frame clonotypes and omits some of them. The sample lists some 74,000 clones, approximately 90% occurring once. The CDR3 sequence is 14 residues long. The ends were cut back, 4 bases at V and 7 bases at J, with 16 bases in the middle. Seattle's enrolled individuals joined amid active infection and were then monitored longitudinally. This TCR came from a man over 45 with COVID-19, enrolled during active disease. Sequencing was performed on peripheral blood. The chain combines TRBV23-1 with TRBJ2-5; D unresolved. TRBV23-1 qualifies as an ORF whose function is uncertain. The CDR3 protein is CASSLTSINGTQYF. CDR3 sequence (DNA): TGCGCCAGCAGTCTTACCTCCATCAACGGGACCCAGTACTTC.